The 32 T cell receptor beta chains in this list originate from one sample, sequenced in a study of blood T cell repertoires in COVID-19. Sequenced by immunoSEQ multiplex PCR; TCRdb stores in-frame clones only, minus some. The table has about 140,000 clones, roughly 78% seen once. The sample was PBMCs or T cells enriched from blood (not recorded which). The receptors were gathered from a woman between 50 and 59 years old who had recovered from COVID-19.

The chain carries TRBV7-7 and TRBJ1-5; no definite D call. CDR1 and CDR2 from the germline V gene are SSHAT and FNYEAQ (reference sequence). Trimming removed 5 bases from V and 7 bases from J, with 12 bases in between. The CDR3 has 13 residues. CDR3 DNA sequence: TGTGCCAGCAGCAAAGAGGTAGGCCAGCCCCAGCATTTT. Protein: CASSKEVGQPQHF.

The chain is built from TRBV7-9 and TRBJ1-1, with 7 bases that match TRBD1. The V and J ends lost 8 bases and 0 bases, in that order; junction bases with no gene match: 12. In germline, CDR1 is SEHNR, CDR2 FQNEAQ (reference sequence). This CDR3 contains 16 residues. The CDR3: CASRRGTDRLNTEAFF. CDR3 DNA: TGTGCCAGCCGACGGGGAACGGACAGGCTGAACACTGAAGCTTTCTTT.

This sequence joins TRBV6-5 and TRBJ2-1; D not resolved. Trimming removed 0 bases at V and 5 bases at J, with 5 bases between. Per germline, CDR1 MNHEY and CDR2 SVGAGI. The length of the CDR3 is 13 residues. CDR3 nucleotides: TGTGCCAGCAGTTACTCGACACACAATGAGCAGTTCTTC. Translating gives CASSYSTHNEQFF.

This clone was recorded once. The chain carries TRBV18 and TRBJ2-5; no clear D. Looked up from germline, CDR1 is KGHSH and CDR2 is LQKENI. Trimming took off 3 bases at V and 5 bases at J, with 7 bases between the two ends. The CDR3 sequence is 12 residues long. CDR3 loop: CASSPQRETQYF. The CDR3 DNA follows: TGTGCCAGCTCACCCCAACGGGAGACCCAGTACTTC.

This clone was detected ten times or more. The chain employs TRBV5-5 and TRBJ1-5, with D possibly TRBD1 on 5 matching bases. The CDR3 runs to 15 residues. Trimming pared 2 bases from V and 4 bases from J, leaving 13 bases between. CDR1 and CDR2 from the germline V gene are SGHKS and YYEKEE (reference sequence). The CDR3 DNA follows: TGTGCCAGCAGCTTACAGGAGCCAGATAATCAGCCCCAGCATTTT. Translating gives CASSLQEPDNQPQHF.

The V and J genes are TRBV4-1 and TRBJ1-2; D is unclear. The germline V gene encodes CDR1 MGHRA and CDR2 YSYEKL. This CDR3 comprises 12 residues. The ends were cut back, 8 bases at V and 4 bases at J, with 11 bases in the middle. The CDR3 sequence: CASSTATYGYTF. CDR3 sequence (DNA): TGCGCCAGCTCTACAGCAACCTATGGCTACACCTTC.

The chain links TRBV4-2 to TRBJ1-1, with 12 bases fitting TRBD1. V shed 4 bases and J 1 base; nucleotides not matched to a gene: 10. The CDR3 sequence is 18 residues long. Germline V gene lookup returns CDR1 LGHNA and CDR2 YNFKEQ. The CDR3 here is CASSLGPGQGAENTEAFF. The CDR3 DNA reads TGTGCCAGCAGCCTCGGCCCGGGACAGGGGGCTGAGAACACTGAAGCTTTCTTT.

The chain links TRBV15 to TRBJ2-3; maybe TRBD2 (6 bases). Germline assignment: CDR1 LNHNV and CDR2 YYDKDF (reference sequence). The CDR3 spans 17 residues. V lost 1 base to trimming and J lost 2 bases, with 16 bases between them. The CDR3 loop reads CATSRGPGLQITDTQYF. The CDR3 DNA reads TGTGCCACCAGCAGAGGGCCGGGACTCCAAATCACAGATACGCAGTATTTT.

This chain joins TRBV3-1 (or the pseudogene TRBV3-2) and TRBJ1-2, with D possibly being TRBD1 (6 bases). In germline, CDR1 is LGHDT, CDR2 YNNKEL (reference sequence). The CDR3 loop spans 15 amino acids. Between the trimmed V and J ends, which lost 0 bases and 2 bases, there was a span of 10 bases. The CDR3 DNA reads as TGTGCCAGCAGCCAAGAGGGCAGGGGAAACTATGGCTACACCTTC. Its translation is CASSQEGRGNYGYTF.

The chain is built from TRBV6-5 and TRBJ2-3, with D perhaps matching TRBD1 (5 bases). Trimming took 2 bases from V and 0 from J, leaving 6 bases between them. The CDR3 is made up of 14 amino acids. CDR1 MNHEY and CDR2 SVGAGI come from the germline V gene. CDR3 loop: CASSYRQSTDTQYF. The DNA for the CDR3 is TGTGCCAGCAGTTACCGACAGAGCACAGATACGCAGTATTTT.

The table lists this clone with a count of one. The genes are TRBV5-4 and TRBJ2-6, with 7 bases aligning to TRBD2. CDR1 and CDR2 from the germline V gene are SGHNT and YYREEE (reference sequence). This CDR3 has 15 amino acids. The junction had 4 bases not matched to a gene; V was cut back by 3 bases and J by 4 bases. The DNA for the CDR3 is TGTGCCAGCAGCTATGGGGGGGACGGGGCCAACGTCCTGACTTTC. Translating gives CASSYGGDGANVLTF.

Here the CDR3 reads CASSLEIFGEQYF. The CDR3 DNA reads as TGTGCCAGCAGCTTAGAGATTTTCGGGGAGCAGTACTTC. The chain combines TRBV7-8 with TRBJ2-7; D call uncertain. CDR1 is SGHVS and CDR2 is FQNEAQ in the germline V gene. CDR3 size: 13 residues. V lost 1 base and J 7 bases, leaving 11 bases between the germline ends.

The gene calls are TRBV19 and TRBJ2-3; D remains ambiguous. V lost 6 bases to trimming and J lost 0 bases, with 16 bases between them. Germline CDR1 reads LNHDA; CDR2 reads SQIVND (reference sequence). The CDR3 is made up of 16 amino acids. The CDR3 loop is CASREEVKTSTDTQYF. The CDR3 DNA reads as TGTGCCAGTAGGGAAGAGGTGAAAACTAGCACAGATACGCAGTATTTT.

This clone was recorded a few times. J is TRBJ1-1 and V is TRBV7-7, with D possibly matching TRBD1 (6 bases). This CDR3 comprises 16 residues. Germline CDR1 reads SSHAT; CDR2 reads FNYEAQ (reference sequence). Trimming shortened V by 5 bases and J by 1 base, and 17 bases separated the two germline ends. The CDR3 bases are TGTGCCAGCAGCCTCCTCCCACCGGGACAGAACACTGAAGCTTTCTTT. This encodes CASSLLPPGQNTEAFF.

The chain has TRBV6-1 and TRBJ2-7; 9 bases fit TRBD2. CDR3 length: 15 amino acids. V dropped 3 bases and J dropped 4; count of bases not matched to a gene: 7. The germline V gene has CDR1 MNHNS and CDR2 SASEGT. CDR3 protein: CASSERGGETYEQYF. The CDR3 DNA follows: TGTGCCAGCAGTGAGCGGGGGGGCGAGACGTACGAGCAGTACTTC.

This clone occurred many times. This chain joins TRBV2 and TRBJ1-4, with 10 bases fitting TRBD1. Losses at the gene ends were 7 bases for V and 7 bases for J; bases not matched to a gene: 12. CDR1 is SNHLY and CDR2 is FYNNEI in the germline V gene. CDR3 length: 16 residues. The CDR3 sequence: CASILTRGQGSEKLFF. CDR3 DNA sequence: TGTGCCAGCATTTTAACCAGGGGACAGGGGAGTGAAAAACTGTTTTTT.

The V and J genes are TRBV4-1 and TRBJ1-2; D gene ambiguous. The CDR3 covers 12 residues. Germline V CDR1 and CDR2: MGHRA, YSYEKL. V was clipped by 3 bases and J by 8 bases, with 10 bases between them. CDR3 bases: TGCGCCAGCAGCCATCCCACGGGGGGCTACACCTTC. This gives the protein CASSHPTGGYTF.

The V call is TRBV18, the J call TRBJ1-5; D unclear. The CDR3 runs 14 residues. The V and J ends lost 3 bases and 3 bases respectively, with 9 bases between them. Germline V gene sequence: CDR1 KGHSH, CDR2 LQKENI. The CDR3 protein is CASSPAGVNQPQHF. CDR3 bases: TGTGCCAGCTCACCCGCCGGGGTCAATCAGCCCCAGCATTTT.

The V and J genes are TRBV9 and TRBJ1-1, with 7 bases aligning to TRBD1. With 0 bases clipped from V and 2 bases from J, the junction kept 4 bases outside the gene matches. Germline CDR1 is SGDLS and CDR2 is YYNGEE. This CDR3 spans 15 amino acids. CDR3 residues: CASSVDWDSNTEAFF. In nucleotides, the CDR3 is TGTGCCAGCAGCGTAGACTGGGACAGCAACACTGAAGCTTTCTTT.

Only a few counts were recorded for this clone. The chain employs TRBV15 and TRBJ1-5, with 8 positions matching TRBD1. The CDR3 is made up of 14 amino acids. The V gene's germline CDR1 is LNHNV and CDR2 YYDKDF (reference sequence). With 5 bases clipped from V and 9 bases from J, the junction kept 9 bases outside the gene matches. Here the CDR3 reads CATSPGTGTRPQHF. The CDR3 DNA follows: TGTGCCACCAGCCCCGGGACAGGCACCAGGCCCCAGCATTTT.

V and J are TRBV5-1 and TRBJ2-3; 9 bases align to TRBD2. The CDR3 runs to 14 residues. Germline loops: CDR1 SGHRS, CDR2 YFSETQ. With V trimmed by 5 bases and J by 4 bases, 5 bases remained unmatched. CDR3 loop: CASSWGGGADTQYF. CDR3 DNA: TGCGCCAGCAGTTGGGGCGGGGGGGCAGATACGCAGTATTTT. The whole variable domain, filled in from reference TRBV5-1 and TRBJ2-3, reads KAGVTQTPRYLIKTRGQQVTLSCSPISGHRSVSWYQQTPGQGLQFLFEYFSETQRNKGNFPGRFSGRQFSNSRSEMNVSTLELGDSALYLCASSWGGGADTQYFGPGTRLTVL.

This chain's CDR3 is CASSHRTGAYNSPLHF. The CDR3 DNA sequence: TGTGCCAGCAGCCACCGGACAGGCGCCTATAATTCACCCCTCCACTTT. V is TRBV3-1 (or the pseudogene TRBV3-2) and J is TRBJ1-6; 7 bases agree with TRBD1. Per the germline V gene, CDR1 is LGHDT and CDR2 is YNNKEL (reference sequence). This CDR3 is built from 16 residues. V shed 3 bases, J shed 2 bases, and the junction held 4 bases outside the gene matches.

V gene TRBV28 combines with J gene TRBJ1-2, with D tentatively TRBD1 (6 bases). Germline V gives CDR1 MDHEN, CDR2 SYDVKM. CDR3 length equals 14 residues. The ends were cut back, 7 bases at V and 4 bases at J, with 16 bases in the middle. The CDR3 protein is CASTQGSLGYGYTF. CDR3 in DNA: TGTGCCAGCACTCAGGGGTCGTTGGGCTATGGCTACACCTTC.

The chain links TRBV10-3 to TRBJ2-7; the match to TRBD1 covers 7 bases. Losses at the gene ends were 5 bases for V and 2 bases for J; bases not matched to a gene: 9. The CDR3 sequence is 15 residues long. Germline CDR1 ENHRY, CDR2 SYGVKD. The CDR3: CAISRQGEGTYEQYF. In DNA, the CDR3 is TGTGCCATCAGTCGACAGGGCGAGGGGACCTACGAGCAGTACTTC.

The chain has TRBV24-1 and TRBJ1-2; TRBD1 is a possible D gene (5 bases). This CDR3 spans 16 amino acids. Deletions cut 7 bases from V and 2 bases from J, with 19 bases between. Per the germline V gene, CDR1 is KGHDR and CDR2 is SFDVKD. CDR3 in amino acids: CATSPSESTANYGYTF. Written as DNA, the CDR3 is TGTGCCACCAGCCCAAGTGAGTCGACAGCAAACTATGGCTACACCTTC.

The rearrangement links TRBV18 to TRBJ2-7; D not resolved. Germline-derived CDR1 and CDR2 are KGHSH and LQKENI. Trimming left V 6 bases short and J 0 bases short, with 12 bases between. CDR3 length: 14 amino acids. The chain's CDR3 is CASSLTISSYEQYF. Here the CDR3 DNA reads TGTGCCAGCTCCCTCACTATCAGCTCCTACGAGCAGTACTTC.

The V and J genes are TRBV5-1 and TRBJ2-1; D gene ambiguous. This CDR3 spans 13 amino acids. V was clipped by 2 bases and J by 5 bases, with 8 bases between them. CDR1 is SGHRS, CDR2 YFSETQ, per germline. The CDR3 sequence: CASSFGGDNEQFF. The CDR3 coding sequence is TGCGCCAGCAGCTTTGGCGGTGACAATGAGCAGTTCTTC.

The rearrangement links TRBV6-4 to TRBJ2-1; D not resolved. Germline V gives CDR1 MRHNA, CDR2 SNTAGT. Deletions cut 0 bases from V and 12 bases from J, with 15 bases between. The CDR3 spans 14 residues. The CDR3 DNA follows: TGTGCCAGCAGTGACTCGAACCGGCCGACACCGCAGTTCTTC. Its translation is CASSDSNRPTPQFF.

The CDR3 DNA reads as TGTGCCAGCAGCTTATACGGCAGGCAAAATTCACCCCTCCACTTT. Protein product: CASSLYGRQNSPLHF. V is TRBV7-9 and J is TRBJ1-6; no reliable D call. Trimming pared 2 bases from V and 7 bases from J, leaving 12 bases between. CDR3 length: 15 amino acids. The V gene's germline CDR1 is SEHNR and CDR2 FQNEAQ (reference sequence).

The chain recombines TRBV18 with TRBJ2-7; 8 bases are shared with TRBD1. J gave up 7 bases and V 10 bases, and 15 bases lay outside the gene matches. The CDR3 spans 14 residues. The germline CDR1 and CDR2 sequences are KGHSH and LQKENI. This chain's CDR3 is CATTRTGTSGEQYF. As DNA, the CDR3 is TGTGCCACCACCCGGACAGGGACCTCTGGGGAGCAGTACTTC.

This clone was counted only a few times. The chain recombines TRBV6-5 with TRBJ1-4; a possible D gene is TRBD1 (6 bases). V was clipped by 6 bases and J by 10 bases, with 12 bases between them. The CDR3 loop spans 12 amino acids. Per the germline V gene, CDR1 is MNHEY and CDR2 is SVGAGI. DNA of the CDR3: TGTGCCAGCAGAGGAGGGGGGGGAAAACTGTTTTTT. This translates into CASRGGGGKLFF.

The rearrangement joins TRBV6-5 to TRBJ2-7, with D possibly matching TRBD2 (5 bases). Germline CDR1 and CDR2: MNHEY and SVGAGI. This CDR3 is built from 15 residues. Deletions cut 4 bases from V and 0 bases from J, with 13 bases between. The CDR3: CASSFWEGSSYEQYF. CDR3 in DNA: TGTGCCAGCAGTTTCTGGGAAGGGAGCTCCTACGAGCAGTACTTC.